One sample yielded the 30 T cell receptor beta chains listed below, sequenced in a study of cytomegalovirus exposure and HLA in healthy donors. PCR primers comprised 60 Vbeta and 13 Jbeta primers. Using immunoSEQ multiplex PCR, the repertoire was profiled, and TCRdb retains in-frame clones only, with some absent. The table lists fewer than 85,000 clones, about 84% of them singletons. What was sequenced was PBMCs. Receptors originate from a man in his forties in good health and CMV-seronegative.

This chain joins TRBV7-9 and TRBJ2-5; 15 bases are a match to TRBD2. Germline lookup yields CDR1 SEHNR and CDR2 FQNEAQ (reference sequence). Unmatched junction bases numbered 6, after V lost 5 bases and J lost 5 bases. This CDR3 is 16 amino acids long. The CDR3 reads CASSGTSGGRRETQYF. The CDR3 DNA follows: TGTGCCAGCAGCGGGACTAGCGGGGGGCGCCGGGAGACCCAGTACTTC.

The chain carries TRBV6-5 and TRBJ1-4; 8 nucleotides line up with TRBD1. Germline CDR1 reads MNHEY; CDR2 reads SVGAGI. Trimming at V came to 5 bases and at J to 8 bases, leaving 10 bases not matched to a gene. The CDR3 spans 15 residues. The CDR3 region has the DNA TGTGCCAGCAGTCTGACAGGGGCGGTAGGGGAAAAACTGTTTTTT. Translating gives CASSLTGAVGEKLFF.

In the case of this clone: The junction departs from germline at one end; a sequencing error may be responsible. The chain carries TRBV7-7 and TRBJ2-3, with 9 bases matching TRBD2. The CDR3 has 16 residues. Germline-derived CDR1 and CDR2 are SSHAT and FNYEAQ (reference sequence). CDR3 coding DNA: TGTGCTAGCAGCTTAGTGAGCGGGGGGCCTGGGGATACGCAGTATTTT. Its translation: CASSLVSGGPGDTQYF. Full variable domain (remainder filled in from reference TRBV7-7 and TRBJ2-3): GAGVSQSPRYKVTKRGQDVTLRCDPISSHATLYWYQQALGQGPEFLTYFNYEAQPDKSGLPSDRFSAERPEGSISTLTIQRTEQRDSAMYRCASSLVSGGPGDTQYFGPGTRLTVL.

The CDR3 coding sequence is TGTGCCAGCAGCTTGGCCAGGGCCCTCGGCACTGAAGCTTTCTTT. It encodes CASSLARALGTEAFF. The chain carries TRBV5-5 and TRBJ1-1; tentative D call: TRBD1 (5 bases). The V and J ends lost 0 bases and 4 bases respectively, with 13 bases between them. This CDR3 contains 15 residues. Germline-derived CDR1 and CDR2 are SGHKS and YYEKEE (reference sequence).

This clone occurred a few times. The V and J genes are TRBV18 and TRBJ2-3; unclear D gene. The germline V and J ends were trimmed by 4 bases and 6 bases, with 17 bases remaining between them. The CDR3 is 15 amino acids. Germline lookup yields CDR1 KGHSH and CDR2 LQKENI. The CDR3, as DNA: TGTGCCAGCTCACGGGCAGGCCCTACCAGGGATACGCAGTATTTT. Protein: CASSRAGPTRDTQYF. Full variable domain (missing parts from reference TRBV18 and TRBJ2-3): NAGVMQNPRHLVRRRGQEARLRCSPMKGHSHVYWYRQLPEEGLKFMVYLQKENIIDESGMPKERFSAEFPKEGPSILRIQQVVRGDSAAYFCASSRAGPTRDTQYFGPGTRLTVL.

This rearrangement joins TRBV27 to TRBJ2-1; D is possibly TRBD1 (6 bases). CDR3 size: 13 residues. The V and J ends lost 6 bases and 3 bases respectively, with 9 bases between them. Germline V gene sequence: CDR1 MNHEY, CDR2 SMNVEV (reference sequence). The DNA for the CDR3 is TGTGCCAGCAGACAGGGCCGCTACAATGAGCAGTTCTTC. Residues: CASRQGRYNEQFF.

This clone was counted once. This chain uses TRBV5-1 with TRBJ2-1, with 8 bases lining up with TRBD2. The length of the CDR3 is 16 residues. Germline CDR1 and CDR2: SGHRS and YFSETQ. V lost 4 bases, J lost 4 bases, and 10 bases stayed unmatched. The CDR3 loop reads CASSPGGTTIYNEQFF. The CDR3 region has the DNA TGCGCCAGCAGCCCGGGAGGGACAACTATTTACAATGAGCAGTTCTTC. Full variable domain (missing parts from reference TRBV5-1 and TRBJ2-1): KAGVTQTPRYLIKTRGQQVTLSCSPISGHRSVSWYQQTPGQGLQFLFEYFSETQRNKGNFPGRFSGRQFSNSRSEMNVSTLELGDSALYLCASSPGGTTIYNEQFFGPGTRLTVL.

Concerning this clone itself: Other DNA sequences in this sample translate to the same CDR3. The chain is built from TRBV11-2 and TRBJ1-2; tentatively, D is TRBD1 (6 bases). CDR1 and CDR2 (germline): SGHAT, FQNNGV. The CDR3 is 13 amino acids. Trimming left V 5 bases short and J 2 bases short, with 9 bases between. The CDR3: CASSPGQNYGYTF. The CDR3 DNA reads as TGTGCCAGCAGCCCAGGACAGAACTATGGCTACACCTTC.

The V and J genes are TRBV7-9 and TRBJ1-4; maybe TRBD1 (5 bases). The CDR3 spans 13 residues. From germline, CDR1 is SEHNR and CDR2 FQNEAQ (reference sequence). V lost 5 bases, J lost 5 bases, and 9 bases lay in between. The CDR3 nucleotides read TGTGCCAGCAGCCCATACAGGAATGAAAAACTGTTTTTT. Translating it yields CASSPYRNEKLFF.

The chain recombines TRBV14 with TRBJ1-1; TRBD1 matches at 8 bases. Germline trimming cut 0 bases from V and 1 base from J; bases unmatched to any gene: 13. This CDR3 region has 19 residues. Germline V lookup: CDR1 SGHDN, CDR2 FVKESK. The CDR3, as DNA: TGTGCCAGCAGCCAAGATAAGGCACAGGGGGGTCCAGGGAACACTGAAGCTTTCTTT. This codes for CASSQDKAQGGPGNTEAFF.

On this clone itself: Other nucleotide sequences from this sample produce the same CDR3. The CDR3 spells CASSQSSTGTYEQYF. The CDR3 DNA reads as TGTGCCAGCAGCCAATCATCCACCGGGACATACGAGCAGTACTTC. The chain has TRBV5-4 and TRBJ2-7; perhaps TRBD1 as D (6 bases). From germline, CDR1 is SGHNT and CDR2 YYREEE (reference sequence). Trimming removed 4 bases at V and 4 bases at J, with 18 bases between. The CDR3 has 15 residues. Based on the CDR3 plus reference TRBV5-4 and TRBJ2-7, the full variable domain is ETGVTQSPTHLIKTRGQQVTLRCSSQSGHNTVSWYQQALGQGPQFIFQYYREEENGRGNFPPRFSGLQFPNYSSELNVNALELDDSALYLCASSQSSTGTYEQYFGPGTRLTVT.

The V and J genes are TRBV5-1 and TRBJ1-5; tentatively, D is TRBD1 (6 bases). There are 15 residues in the CDR3. The V gene lost 0 bases and the J gene lost 2 bases, with 9 bases spanning the gap. Germline V gene data show CDR1 as SGHRS and CDR2 as YFSETQ. This CDR3 reads CASSLGDTGNQPQHF. CDR3 bases: TGCGCCAGCAGCTTGGGGGACACTGGCAATCAGCCCCAGCATTTT.

DNA for the CDR3: TGCGCCAGCAGCTTGGTTTCAGCGAACACCGGGGAGCTGTTTTTT. The encoded protein is CASSLVSANTGELFF. The J gene is TRBJ2-2, the V gene TRBV5-1; the D is unclear. The CDR3 has 15 amino acids. Germline V gene data show CDR1 as SGHRS and CDR2 as YFSETQ. Trimming shortened V by 0 bases and J by 0 bases, and 6 bases separated the two germline ends.

This clone was seen more than once but under ten times. The same CDR3 also results from other DNA sequences found in this sample. The chain employs TRBV4-1 and TRBJ1-1, with D perhaps TRBD1 (6 bases). CDR3 length: 17 residues. The germline V and J ends were trimmed by 1 base and 3 bases, with 18 bases remaining between them. Germline CDR1 and CDR2: MGHRA and YSYEKL. DNA of the CDR3: TGCGCCAGCAGCCAAGTTAGCAGGGGTCGAACGGACACTGAAGCTTTCTTT. Translation gives CASSQVSRGRTDTEAFF.

V is TRBV9 and J is TRBJ2-1, with 9 nucleotides matching TRBD2. V lost 4 bases and J lost 4; bases outside the gene matches: 12. The CDR3 has 17 residues. The germline CDR1 and CDR2 sequences are SGDLS and YYNGEE. The CDR3 spells CASSQIPSAGGYNEQFF. In DNA form, the CDR3 reads TGTGCCAGCAGCCAAATCCCCTCGGCGGGGGGGTACAATGAGCAGTTCTTC.

The chain employs TRBV6-4 and TRBJ2-5, with 13 nucleotides matching TRBD2. The ends lost 6 bases at V and 5 bases at J; junction bases unmatched: 6. The CDR3 contains 15 residues. Germline V CDR1 and CDR2: MRHNA, SNTAGT. CDR3 in DNA: TGTGCCAGCAGCAGACTAGCGGGGGGCCTGGAGACCCAGTACTTC. Its protein product is CASSRLAGGLETQYF.

This rearrangement joins TRBV6-5 to TRBJ1-1, with no clear D. Per the germline V gene, CDR1 is MNHEY and CDR2 is SVGAGI. Trimming shortened V by 5 bases and J by 2 bases, and 6 bases separated the two germline ends. The CDR3 loop spans 12 amino acids. CDR3 protein: CASSRSNTEAFF. CDR3 nucleotides: TGTGCCAGCAGTCGGTCAAACACTGAAGCTTTCTTT.

Comment on this clone: An end of the junction does not agree with germline; a read error may underlie this. The CDR3 sequence is CTGGGYNEQFF. The CDR3 DNA reads as TGCACTGGCGGGGGTTACAATGAGCAGTTCTTC. V is TRBV30 and J is TRBJ2-1; 7 bases fit TRBD2. This CDR3 contains 11 residues. Germline V gene data show CDR1 as GTSNPN and CDR2 as SVGIG (reference sequence).

This rearrangement joins TRBV5-1 to TRBJ1-5; D is perhaps TRBD1 (6 bases). Germline V gene lookup returns CDR1 SGHRS and CDR2 YFSETQ. This CDR3 contains 16 residues. Between the trimmed V and J ends, which lost 0 bases and 5 bases, there was a span of 15 bases. The CDR3 loop reads CASSLGGRGPHQPQHF. In nucleotides, the CDR3 is TGCGCCAGCAGCTTGGGCGGCAGGGGTCCCCATCAGCCCCAGCATTTT.

The V gene is TRBV19, the J gene TRBJ2-7; D is perhaps TRBD1 (6 bases). V shed 5 bases and J shed 0 bases, with 17 bases lying between them. The germline V gene has CDR1 LNHDA and CDR2 SQIVND (reference sequence). The CDR3 runs 16 residues. The CDR3 protein is CASSRRGQRSSYEQYF. The DNA of the CDR3 is TGTGCCAGTAGTCGACGAGGACAGAGAAGCTCCTACGAGCAGTACTTC.

Regarding this clone: The same CDR3 also results from other DNA sequences found in this sample. J is TRBJ2-7 and V is TRBV6-5; 8 nucleotides agree with TRBD1. Trimming cost V 5 bases and J 1 base; bases outside gene matches: 1. Germline V gene lookup returns CDR1 MNHEY and CDR2 SVGAGI. The CDR3 totals 13 residues. CDR3 bases: TGTGCCAGCAGTCGGACAGGGTCCTACGAGCAGTACTTC. It yields the protein CASSRTGSYEQYF.

On this clone itself: One end of the junction fails to match germline, which may point to a read error. V gene TRBV7-7 combines with J gene TRBJ2-1; possible D gene TRBD2, 6 bases. The CDR3 is 14 amino acids. Germline lookup yields CDR1 SSHAT and CDR2 FNYEAQ (reference sequence). CDR3 DNA: TGTGCTAGCAGCTTAGCGGCAGGTTACAATGAGCAGTTCTTC. It translates to CASSLAAGYNEQFF.

To note about this clone: The junction differs from germline at one of its ends, possibly a read error. This sample includes further DNA sequences coding for the same CDR3. V is TRBV19 and J is TRBJ1-1, with 8 positions matching TRBD1. Per the germline V gene, CDR1 is LNHDA and CDR2 is SQIVND (reference sequence). This CDR3 has 15 amino acids. The CDR3 DNA reads TGTGCCAGTAGTAGCCGGGACAGGATCCCCACTGAAGCTTTCTTC. Amino acid sequence: CASSSRDRIPTEAFF.

V is TRBV5-5 and J is TRBJ1-6, with TRBD1 as a possible D gene (5 bases). The V gene lost 0 bases and the J gene lost 10 bases, with 14 bases spanning the gap. This CDR3 has 15 residues. CDR1 and CDR2 from the germline V gene are SGHKS and YYEKEE (reference sequence). CDR3 DNA: TGTGCCAGCAGCTTGGATACCTGGGGCCGATCACCCCTCCACTTT. Translating gives CASSLDTWGRSPLHF.

This clone was detected once. DNA of the CDR3: TGTGCCAGTAGTTCCGGGACTAGCGGGGGGATGCTTTCCTACAATGAGCAGTTCTTC. Amino acids: CASSSGTSGGMLSYNEQFF. The chain uses TRBV19 and TRBJ2-1, with TRBD2 identical over 15 bases. Per the germline V gene, CDR1 is LNHDA and CDR2 is SQIVND (reference sequence). V trimming: 5 bases; J trimming: 1 base; junction bases outside the gene matches: 9. The CDR3 has 19 residues.

The rearrangement joins TRBV6-5 to TRBJ2-7, with 9 nucleotides matching TRBD1. Per germline, CDR1 MNHEY and CDR2 SVGAGI. J lost 5 bases, V lost 6 bases, and 8 bases had no gene match. The CDR3 spans 14 residues. The CDR3 region has the DNA TGTGCCAGCAGCTACAGGGGGCGCACCGACGAGCAGTACTTC. Its translation is CASSYRGRTDEQYF.

The J gene is TRBJ1-1, the V gene TRBV27; possibly TRBD1 for D (5 bases). V shed 6 bases and J shed 4 bases, with 18 bases lying between them. In germline, CDR1 is MNHEY, CDR2 SMNVEV (reference sequence). The CDR3 contains 15 residues. This CDR3 is CASSLSGGWVTEAFF. Here the CDR3 DNA reads TGTGCCAGCAGCCTCTCTGGGGGGTGGGTCACTGAAGCTTTCTTT.

This clone has only a few counts. The chain employs TRBV5-1 and TRBJ2-7; TRBD1 matches 7 bases. Germline CDR1 is SGHRS and CDR2 is YFSETQ. Trimming removed 4 bases from V and 4 bases from J; junction bases left unmatched: 14. The CDR3 has 16 residues. The CDR3 nucleotides read TGCGCCAGCAGCAGATCCGGGACAGCCACCAGTTACGAGCAGTACTTC. Amino acid sequence: CASSRSGTATSYEQYF.

Only a few counts were recorded for this clone. The V call is TRBV4-3, the J call TRBJ2-7; TRBD1 aligns across 9 bases. Germline values: CDR1 LGHNA, CDR2 YSLEER. The CDR3 is 15 residues long. V was clipped by 5 bases and J by 2 bases; unmatched bases: 7. The CDR3, as DNA: TGCGCCAGCAGCACATCCGGGACAGGGCCCTACGAGCAGTACTTC. Translation: CASSTSGTGPYEQYF.

The chain couples TRBV19 to TRBJ1-2; 7 bases are shared with TRBD1. The CDR3 has 12 amino acids. CDR1 is LNHDA and CDR2 is SQIVND in the germline V gene (reference sequence). V shed 6 bases and J 4 bases; nucleotides not matched to a gene: 2. CDR3 DNA sequence: TGTGCCAGTAGGCGGGACAGCTATGGCTACACCTTC. Residues: CASRRDSYGYTF.